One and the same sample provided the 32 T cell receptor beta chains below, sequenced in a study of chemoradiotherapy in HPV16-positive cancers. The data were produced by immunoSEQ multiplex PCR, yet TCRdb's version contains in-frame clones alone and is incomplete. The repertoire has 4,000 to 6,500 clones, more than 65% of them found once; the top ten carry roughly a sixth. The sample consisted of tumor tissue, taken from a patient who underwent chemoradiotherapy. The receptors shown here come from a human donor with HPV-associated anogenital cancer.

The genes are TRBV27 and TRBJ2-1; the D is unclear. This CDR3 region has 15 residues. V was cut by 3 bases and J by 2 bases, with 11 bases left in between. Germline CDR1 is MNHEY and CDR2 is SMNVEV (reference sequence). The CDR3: CASSLFGHTYNEQFF. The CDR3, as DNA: TGTGCCAGCAGTTTGTTCGGGCATACCTACAATGAGCAGTTCTTC.

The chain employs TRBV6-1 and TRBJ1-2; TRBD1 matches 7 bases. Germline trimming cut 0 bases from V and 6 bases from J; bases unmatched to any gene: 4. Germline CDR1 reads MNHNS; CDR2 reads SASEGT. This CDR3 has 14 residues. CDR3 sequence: CASSEALQGHGYTF. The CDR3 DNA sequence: TGTGCCAGCAGTGAAGCTTTACAGGGGCATGGCTACACCTTC.

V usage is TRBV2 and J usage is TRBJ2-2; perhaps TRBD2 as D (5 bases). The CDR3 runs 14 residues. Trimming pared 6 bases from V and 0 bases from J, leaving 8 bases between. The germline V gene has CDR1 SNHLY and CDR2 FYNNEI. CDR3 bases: TGTGCCAGCAGGGCAGCGGCGAACACCGGGGAGCTGTTTTTT. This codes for CASRAAANTGELFF.

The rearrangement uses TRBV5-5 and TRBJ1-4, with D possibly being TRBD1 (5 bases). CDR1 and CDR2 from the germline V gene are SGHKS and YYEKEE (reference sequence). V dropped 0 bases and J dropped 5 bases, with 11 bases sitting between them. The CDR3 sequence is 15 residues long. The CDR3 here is CASSLAWDLNEKLFF. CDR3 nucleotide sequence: TGTGCCAGCAGCTTGGCCTGGGACTTAAATGAAAAACTGTTTTTT.

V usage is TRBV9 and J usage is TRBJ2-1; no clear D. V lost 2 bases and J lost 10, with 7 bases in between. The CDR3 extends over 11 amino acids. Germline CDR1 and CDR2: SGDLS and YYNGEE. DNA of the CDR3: TGTGCCAGCAGCGTCGCGCGCGAGCAGTTCTTC. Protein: CASSVAREQFF.

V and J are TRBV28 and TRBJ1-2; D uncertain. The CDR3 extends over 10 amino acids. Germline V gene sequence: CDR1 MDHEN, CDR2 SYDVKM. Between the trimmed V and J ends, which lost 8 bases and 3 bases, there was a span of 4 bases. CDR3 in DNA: TGTGCCAGCGGGGACTATGGCTACACCTTC. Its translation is CASGDYGYTF.

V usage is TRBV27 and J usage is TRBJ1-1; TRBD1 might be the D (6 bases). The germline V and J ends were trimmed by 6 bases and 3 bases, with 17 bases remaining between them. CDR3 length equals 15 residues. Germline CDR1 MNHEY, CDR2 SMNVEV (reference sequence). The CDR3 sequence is CASRLFDGGHTEAFF. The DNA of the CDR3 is TGTGCCAGCAGACTTTTCGACGGGGGGCACACTGAAGCTTTCTTT.

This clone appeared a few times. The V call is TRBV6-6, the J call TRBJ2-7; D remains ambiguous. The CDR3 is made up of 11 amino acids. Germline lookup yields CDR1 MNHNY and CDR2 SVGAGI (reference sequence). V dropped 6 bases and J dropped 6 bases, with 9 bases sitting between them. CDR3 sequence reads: CASRGSGEQYF. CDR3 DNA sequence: TGTGCCAGCAGGGGCTCCGGCGAGCAGTACTTC.

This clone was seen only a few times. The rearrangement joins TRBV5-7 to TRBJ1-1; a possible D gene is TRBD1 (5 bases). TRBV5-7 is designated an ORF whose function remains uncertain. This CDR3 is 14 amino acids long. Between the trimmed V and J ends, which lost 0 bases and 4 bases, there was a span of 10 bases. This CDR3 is CASSLGGWGTEAFF. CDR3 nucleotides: TGTGCCAGCAGCTTGGGGGGCTGGGGCACTGAAGCTTTCTTT.

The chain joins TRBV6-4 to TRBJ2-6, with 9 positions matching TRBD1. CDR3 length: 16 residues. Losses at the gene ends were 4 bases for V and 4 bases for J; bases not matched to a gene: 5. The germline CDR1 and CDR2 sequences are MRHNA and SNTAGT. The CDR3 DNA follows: TGTGCCAGCAGTGGGGGACAGGGATCCGGGGCCAACGTCCTGACTTTC. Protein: CASSGGQGSGANVLTF.

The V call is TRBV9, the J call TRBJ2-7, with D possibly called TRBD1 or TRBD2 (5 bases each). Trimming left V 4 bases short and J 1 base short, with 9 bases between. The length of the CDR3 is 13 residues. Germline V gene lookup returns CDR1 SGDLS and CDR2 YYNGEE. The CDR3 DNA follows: TGTGCCAGCAGCCGGGACGCATCCTACGAGCAGTACTTC. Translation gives CASSRDASYEQYF.

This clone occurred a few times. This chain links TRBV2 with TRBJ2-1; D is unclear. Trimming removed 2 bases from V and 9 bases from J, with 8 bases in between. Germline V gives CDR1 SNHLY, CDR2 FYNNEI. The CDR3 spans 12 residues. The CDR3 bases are TGTGCCAGCAGTGAAAACCTGGGTGAGCAGTTCTTC. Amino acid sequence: CASSENLGEQFF. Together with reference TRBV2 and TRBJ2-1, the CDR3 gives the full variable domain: EPEVTQTPSHQVTQMGQEVILRCVPISNHLYFYWYRQILGQKVEFLVSFYNNEISEKSEIFDDQFSVERPDGSNFTLKIRSTKLEDSAMYFCASSENLGEQFFGPGTRLTVL.

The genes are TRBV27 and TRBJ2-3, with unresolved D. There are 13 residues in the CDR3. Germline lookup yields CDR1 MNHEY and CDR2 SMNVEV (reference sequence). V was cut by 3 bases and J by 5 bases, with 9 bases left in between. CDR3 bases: TGTGCCAGCAGTTTGTGGGATGGAGATACGCAGTATTTT. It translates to CASSLWDGDTQYF.

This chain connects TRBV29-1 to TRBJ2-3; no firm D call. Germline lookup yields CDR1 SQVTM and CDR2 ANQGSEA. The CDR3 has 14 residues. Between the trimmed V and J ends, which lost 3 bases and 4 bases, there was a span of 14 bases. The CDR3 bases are TGCAGCGTTGAGCACGTGGACCCCCCAGATACGCAGTATTTT. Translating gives CSVEHVDPPDTQYF.

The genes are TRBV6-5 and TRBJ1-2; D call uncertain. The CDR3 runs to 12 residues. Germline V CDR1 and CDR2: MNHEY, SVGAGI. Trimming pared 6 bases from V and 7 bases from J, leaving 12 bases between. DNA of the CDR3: TGTGCCAGCAGGGGCCTAGGGTCTGGCTACACCTTC. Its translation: CASRGLGSGYTF.

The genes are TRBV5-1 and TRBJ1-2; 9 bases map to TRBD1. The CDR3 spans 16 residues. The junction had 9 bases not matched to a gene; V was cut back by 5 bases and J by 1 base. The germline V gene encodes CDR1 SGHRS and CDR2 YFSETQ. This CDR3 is CASSGDRGGFNYGYTF. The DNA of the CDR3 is TGCGCCAGCAGTGGAGACAGGGGGGGATTTAACTATGGCTACACCTTC.

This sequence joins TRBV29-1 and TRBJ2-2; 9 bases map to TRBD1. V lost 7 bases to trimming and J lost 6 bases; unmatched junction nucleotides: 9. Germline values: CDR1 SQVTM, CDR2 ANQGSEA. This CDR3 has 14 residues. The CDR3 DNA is TGCAGCGCCCGGACAGGGGAAAGGCCCGGGGAGCTGTTTTTT. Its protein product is CSARTGERPGELFF.

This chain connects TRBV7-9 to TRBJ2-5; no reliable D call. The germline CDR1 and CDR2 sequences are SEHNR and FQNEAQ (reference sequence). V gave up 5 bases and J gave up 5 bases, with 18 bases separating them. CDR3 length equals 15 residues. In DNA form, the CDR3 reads TGTGCCAGCAGCCGTGGGCCCGGTCGAGTGGAGACCCAGTACTTC. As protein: CASSRGPGRVETQYF.

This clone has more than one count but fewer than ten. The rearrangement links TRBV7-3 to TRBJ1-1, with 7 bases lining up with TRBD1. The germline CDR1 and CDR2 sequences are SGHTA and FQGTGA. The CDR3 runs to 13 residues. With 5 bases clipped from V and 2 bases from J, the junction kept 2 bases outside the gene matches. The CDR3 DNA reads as TGTGCCAGCAGCAGACAGGGCAACACTGAAGCTTTCTTT. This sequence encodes CASSRQGNTEAFF.

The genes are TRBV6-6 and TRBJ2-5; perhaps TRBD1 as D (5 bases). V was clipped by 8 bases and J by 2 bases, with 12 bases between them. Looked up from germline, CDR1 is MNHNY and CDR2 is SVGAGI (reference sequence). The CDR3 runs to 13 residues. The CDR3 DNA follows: TGTGCCAGCCTTCATGGGGCTCAAGAGACCCAGTACTTC. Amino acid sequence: CASLHGAQETQYF.

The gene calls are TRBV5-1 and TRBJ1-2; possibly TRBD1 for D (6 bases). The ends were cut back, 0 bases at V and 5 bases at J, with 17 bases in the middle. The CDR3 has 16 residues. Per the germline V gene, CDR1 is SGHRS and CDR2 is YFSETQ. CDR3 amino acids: CASSLAGSRTEYGYTF. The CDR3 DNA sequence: TGCGCCAGCAGCTTGGCCGGTTCGCGGACAGAGTATGGCTACACCTTC.

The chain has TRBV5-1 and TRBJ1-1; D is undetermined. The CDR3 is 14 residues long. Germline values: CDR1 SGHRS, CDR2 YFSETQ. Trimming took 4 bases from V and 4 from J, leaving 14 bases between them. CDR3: CASSPGPEATEAFF. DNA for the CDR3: TGCGCCAGCAGCCCCGGCCCCGAGGCCACTGAAGCTTTCTTT.

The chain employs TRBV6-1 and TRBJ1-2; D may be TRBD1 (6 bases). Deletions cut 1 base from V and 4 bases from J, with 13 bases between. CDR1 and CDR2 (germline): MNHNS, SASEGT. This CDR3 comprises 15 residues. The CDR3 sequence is CASSEGGGRGYGYTF. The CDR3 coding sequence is TGTGCCAGCAGTGAAGGAGGGGGGCGAGGCTATGGCTACACCTTC.

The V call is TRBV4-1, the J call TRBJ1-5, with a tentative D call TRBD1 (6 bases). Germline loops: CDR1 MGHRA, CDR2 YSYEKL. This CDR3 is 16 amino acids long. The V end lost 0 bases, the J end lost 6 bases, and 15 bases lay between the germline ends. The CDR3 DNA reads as TGCGCCAGCAGCCAAGATTCAGGGGCGGGCGGTCAGCCCCAGCATTTT. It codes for CASSQDSGAGGQPQHF.

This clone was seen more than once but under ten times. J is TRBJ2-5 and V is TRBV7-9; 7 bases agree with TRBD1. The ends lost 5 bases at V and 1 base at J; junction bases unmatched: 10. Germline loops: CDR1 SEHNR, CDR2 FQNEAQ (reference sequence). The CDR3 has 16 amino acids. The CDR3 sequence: CASSASPGTAQETQYF. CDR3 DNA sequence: TGTGCCAGCAGCGCCTCCCCAGGGACAGCCCAAGAGACCCAGTACTTC.

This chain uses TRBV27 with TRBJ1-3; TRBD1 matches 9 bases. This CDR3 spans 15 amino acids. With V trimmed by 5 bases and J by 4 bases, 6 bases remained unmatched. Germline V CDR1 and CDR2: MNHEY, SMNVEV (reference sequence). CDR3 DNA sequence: TGTGCCAGCAGTCCCCGACAGGGGGGGGGAAACACCATATATTTT. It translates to CASSPRQGGGNTIYF.

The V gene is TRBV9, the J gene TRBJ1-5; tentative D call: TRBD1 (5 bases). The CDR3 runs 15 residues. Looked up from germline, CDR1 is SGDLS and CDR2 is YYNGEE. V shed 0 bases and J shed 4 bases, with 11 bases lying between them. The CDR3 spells CASSVDGTENQPQHF. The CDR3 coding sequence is TGTGCCAGCAGCGTAGATGGGACGGAGAATCAGCCCCAGCATTTT.

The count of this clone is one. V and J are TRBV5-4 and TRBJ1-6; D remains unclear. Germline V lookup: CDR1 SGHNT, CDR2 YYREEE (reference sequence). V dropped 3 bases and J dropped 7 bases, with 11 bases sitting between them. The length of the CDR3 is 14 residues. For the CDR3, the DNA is TGTGCCAGCAGCTCCGCCAGGAGCAATTCACCCCTCCACTTT. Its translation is CASSSARSNSPLHF.

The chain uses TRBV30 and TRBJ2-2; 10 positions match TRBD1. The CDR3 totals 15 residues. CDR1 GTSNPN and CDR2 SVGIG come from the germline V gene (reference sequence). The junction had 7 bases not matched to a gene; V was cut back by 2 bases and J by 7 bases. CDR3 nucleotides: TGTGCCTGGAGTTATGGGACAGGGGCGGACGGGGAGCTGTTTTTT. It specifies CAWSYGTGADGELFF.

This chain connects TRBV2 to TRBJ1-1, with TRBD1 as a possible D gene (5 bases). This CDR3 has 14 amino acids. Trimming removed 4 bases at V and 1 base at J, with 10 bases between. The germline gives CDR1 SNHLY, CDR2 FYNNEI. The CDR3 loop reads CASSVGQTNTEAFF. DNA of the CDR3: TGTGCCAGCAGTGTGGGGCAGACGAACACTGAAGCTTTCTTT. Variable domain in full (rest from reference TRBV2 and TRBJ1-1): EPEVTQTPSHQVTQMGQEVILRCVPISNHLYFYWYRQILGQKVEFLVSFYNNEISEKSEIFDDQFSVERPDGSNFTLKIRSTKLEDSAMYFCASSVGQTNTEAFFGQGTRLTVV.

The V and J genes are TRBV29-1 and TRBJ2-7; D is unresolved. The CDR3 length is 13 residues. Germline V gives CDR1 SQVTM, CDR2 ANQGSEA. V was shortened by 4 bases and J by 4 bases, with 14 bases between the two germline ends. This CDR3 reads CSVAYSDPYEQYF. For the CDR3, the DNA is TGCAGCGTTGCGTACAGTGACCCTTACGAGCAGTACTTC.

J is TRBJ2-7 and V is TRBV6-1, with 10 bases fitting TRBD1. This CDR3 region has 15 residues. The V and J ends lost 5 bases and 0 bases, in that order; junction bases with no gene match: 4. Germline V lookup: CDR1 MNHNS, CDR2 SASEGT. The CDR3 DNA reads TGTGCCAGCAGTCAATGGACAGGGGGCTCCTACGAGCAGTACTTC. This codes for CASSQWTGGSYEQYF.